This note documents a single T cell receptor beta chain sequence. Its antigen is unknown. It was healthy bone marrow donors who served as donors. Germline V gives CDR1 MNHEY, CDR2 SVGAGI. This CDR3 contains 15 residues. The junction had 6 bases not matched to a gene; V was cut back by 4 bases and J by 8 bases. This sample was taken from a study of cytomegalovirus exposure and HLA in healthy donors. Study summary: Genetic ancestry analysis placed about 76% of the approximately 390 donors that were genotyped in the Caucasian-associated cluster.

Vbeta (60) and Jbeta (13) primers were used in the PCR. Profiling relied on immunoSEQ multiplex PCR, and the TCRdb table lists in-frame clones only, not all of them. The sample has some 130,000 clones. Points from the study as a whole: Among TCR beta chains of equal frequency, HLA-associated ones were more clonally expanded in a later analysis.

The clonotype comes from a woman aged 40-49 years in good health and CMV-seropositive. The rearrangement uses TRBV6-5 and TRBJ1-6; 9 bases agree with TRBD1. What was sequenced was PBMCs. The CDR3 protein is CASSSGTGRYSPLHF. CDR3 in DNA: TGTGCCAGCAGTTCAGGGACAGGGAGATATTCACCCCTCCACTTT.